The T cell receptor beta chain described here comes from a study of response to subunit inactivated influenza vaccine. This clonotype was recorded at least ten times. MiXCR, run by TCRdb on the RT-PCR reads, gives a single entry per CDR3 protein. The sample contains more than 200,000 distinct CDR3 sequences, 9% to 15% of which appear only once. The germline V and J ends were trimmed by 4 bases and 6 bases, with 15 bases remaining between them. In germline, CDR1 is SEHNR, CDR2 FQNEAQ (reference sequence). The CDR3 is 14 amino acids. Sequencing was performed on non-naive T cells sorted from PBMCs, taken less than 15 days before vaccination. The chain carries TRBV7-9 and TRBJ2-5; TRBD1 is a possible D gene (6 bases). This receptor was identified in a man in his fifties or sixties who received an inactivated influenza vaccine. The CDR3 sequence is CASSSRIRGQTQYF. CDR3 sequence (DNA): TGTGCCAGCAGCTCCCGTATCAGGGGTCAGACCCAGTACTTC.